This TCR beta chain was sequenced in a study of T cells after yellow fever vaccination. Study outcomes and limitations: Post-booster reappearance was seen for most primary-vaccination clones (just under 97% CD4, 75% to 90% CD8). Only a small proportion of the clonotypes turned up in both the CD4 and the CD8 compartments, likely arising from convergent recombination.

CDR3 length: 14 residues. Germline values: CDR1 KGHSH, CDR2 LQKENI. V was clipped by 3 bases and J by 2 bases, with 7 bases between them. A universal primer site and UMIs were added as TCR cDNA was made by 5'RACE template switching. TCRdb reprocessed the 5' RACE reads with MiXCR, giving one entry per CDR3 protein. The sample holds approximately 300,000 distinct CDR3 sequences, around 6.8% seen once. Comments on this clonotype: What it recognizes is unknown.

Sequencing used PBMCs, obtained roughly seven weeks after the first yellow fever vaccination. This TCR was recovered from a man between 18 and 35 years old who received the YFV17D yellow fever vaccine. The chain recombines TRBV18 with TRBJ1-4, with unresolved D. The CDR3 spells CASSPTGTNEKLFF. CDR3 nucleotide sequence: TGTGCCAGCTCACCTACGGGGACTAATGAAAAACTGTTTTTT.